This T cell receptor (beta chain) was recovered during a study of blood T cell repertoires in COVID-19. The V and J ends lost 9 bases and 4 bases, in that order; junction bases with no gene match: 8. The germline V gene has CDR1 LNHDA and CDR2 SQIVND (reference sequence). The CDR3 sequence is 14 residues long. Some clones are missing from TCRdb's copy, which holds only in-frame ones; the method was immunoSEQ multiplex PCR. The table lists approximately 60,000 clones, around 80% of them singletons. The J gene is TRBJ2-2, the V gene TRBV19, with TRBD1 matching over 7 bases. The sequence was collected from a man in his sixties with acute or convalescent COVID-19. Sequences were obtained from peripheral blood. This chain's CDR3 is CASQTGLSTGELFF. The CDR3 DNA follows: TGTGCCAGCCAGACAGGGTTAAGCACCGGGGAGCTGTTTTTT.